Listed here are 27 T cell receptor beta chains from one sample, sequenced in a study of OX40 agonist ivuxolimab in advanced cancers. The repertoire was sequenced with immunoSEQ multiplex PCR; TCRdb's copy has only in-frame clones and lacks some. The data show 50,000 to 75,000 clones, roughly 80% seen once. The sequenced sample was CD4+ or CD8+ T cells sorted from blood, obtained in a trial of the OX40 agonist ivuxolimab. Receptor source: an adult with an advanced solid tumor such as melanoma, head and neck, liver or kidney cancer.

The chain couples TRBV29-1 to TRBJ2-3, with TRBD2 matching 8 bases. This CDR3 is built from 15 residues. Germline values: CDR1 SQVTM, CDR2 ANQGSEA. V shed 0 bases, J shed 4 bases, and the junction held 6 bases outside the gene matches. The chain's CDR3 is CSVEDSGGVADTQYF. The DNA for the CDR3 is TGCAGCGTTGAAGATTCGGGGGGGGTAGCAGATACGCAGTATTTT.

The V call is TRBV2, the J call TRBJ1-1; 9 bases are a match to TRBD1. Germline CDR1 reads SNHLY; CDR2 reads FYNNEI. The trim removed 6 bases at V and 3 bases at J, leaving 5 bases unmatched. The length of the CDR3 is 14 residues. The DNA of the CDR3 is TGTGCCAGCAGGGGGACAGGGTGGGACACTGAAGCTTTCTTT. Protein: CASRGTGWDTEAFF. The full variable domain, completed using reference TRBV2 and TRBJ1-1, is EPEVTQTPSHQVTQMGQEVILRCVPISNHLYFYWYRQILGQKVEFLVSFYNNEISEKSEIFDDQFSVERPDGSNFTLKIRSTKLEDSAMYFCASRGTGWDTEAFFGQGTRLTVV.

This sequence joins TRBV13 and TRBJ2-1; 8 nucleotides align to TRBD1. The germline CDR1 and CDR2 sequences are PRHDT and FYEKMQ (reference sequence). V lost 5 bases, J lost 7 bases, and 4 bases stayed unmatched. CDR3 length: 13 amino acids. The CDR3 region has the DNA TGTGCCAGCAGCCTGGACAGGGCTAATGAGCAGTTCTTC. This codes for CASSLDRANEQFF.

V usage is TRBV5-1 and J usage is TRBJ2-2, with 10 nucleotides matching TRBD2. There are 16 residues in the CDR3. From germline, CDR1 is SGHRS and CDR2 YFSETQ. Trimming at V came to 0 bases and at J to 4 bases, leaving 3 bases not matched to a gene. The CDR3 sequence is CASSLGASGGTGELFF. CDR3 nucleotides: TGCGCCAGCAGCTTGGGGGCTAGCGGGGGCACCGGGGAGCTGTTTTTT.

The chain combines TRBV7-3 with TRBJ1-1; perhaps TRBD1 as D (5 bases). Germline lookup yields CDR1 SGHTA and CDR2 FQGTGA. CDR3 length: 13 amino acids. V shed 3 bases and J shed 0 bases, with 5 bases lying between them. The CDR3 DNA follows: TGTGCCAGCAGCTTCAGGGTGAACACTGAAGCTTTCTTT. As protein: CASSFRVNTEAFF.

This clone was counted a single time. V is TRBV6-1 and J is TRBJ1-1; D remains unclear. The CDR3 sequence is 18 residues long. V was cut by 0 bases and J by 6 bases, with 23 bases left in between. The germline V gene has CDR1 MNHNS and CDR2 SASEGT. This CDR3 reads CASSEALHYLGTPAEAFF. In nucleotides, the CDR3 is TGTGCCAGCAGTGAAGCTTTACATTACCTCGGCACCCCTGCTGAAGCTTTCTTT.

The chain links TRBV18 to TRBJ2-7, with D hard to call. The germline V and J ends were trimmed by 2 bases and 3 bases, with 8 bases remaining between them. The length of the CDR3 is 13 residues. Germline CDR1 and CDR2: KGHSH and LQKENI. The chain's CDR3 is CASSPSDGYEQYF. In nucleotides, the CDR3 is TGTGCCAGCTCACCATCCGACGGCTACGAGCAGTACTTC.

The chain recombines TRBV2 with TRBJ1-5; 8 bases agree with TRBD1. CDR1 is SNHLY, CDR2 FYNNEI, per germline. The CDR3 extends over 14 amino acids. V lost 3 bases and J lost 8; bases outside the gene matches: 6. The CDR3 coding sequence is TGTGCCAGCAGTGACCGACAGGGGATGGAGCCCCAGCATTTT. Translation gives CASSDRQGMEPQHF.

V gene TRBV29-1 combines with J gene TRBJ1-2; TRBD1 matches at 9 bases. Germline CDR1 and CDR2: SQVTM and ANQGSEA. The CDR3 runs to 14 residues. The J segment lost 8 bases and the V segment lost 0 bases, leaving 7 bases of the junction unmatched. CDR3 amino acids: CSVEETGGVSGYTF. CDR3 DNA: TGCAGCGTTGAAGAAACAGGGGGCGTTTCCGGCTACACCTTC.

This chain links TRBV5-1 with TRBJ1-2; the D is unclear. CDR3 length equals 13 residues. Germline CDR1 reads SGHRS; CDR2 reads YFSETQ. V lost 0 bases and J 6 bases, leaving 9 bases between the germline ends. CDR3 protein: CASSLEGYNGYTF. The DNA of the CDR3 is TGCGCCAGCAGCTTGGAAGGGTACAATGGCTACACCTTC.

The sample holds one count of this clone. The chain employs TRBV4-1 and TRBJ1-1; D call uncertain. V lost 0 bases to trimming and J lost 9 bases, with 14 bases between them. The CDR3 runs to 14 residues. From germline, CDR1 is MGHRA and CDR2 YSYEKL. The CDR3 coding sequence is TGCGCCAGCAGCCAAGAGGTCGGGGTCCAGAAAGCTTTCTTT. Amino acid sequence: CASSQEVGVQKAFF.

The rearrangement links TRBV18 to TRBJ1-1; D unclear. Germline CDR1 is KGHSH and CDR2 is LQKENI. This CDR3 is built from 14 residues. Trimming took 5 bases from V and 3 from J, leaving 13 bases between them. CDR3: CASSWQDVDTEAFF. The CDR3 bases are TGTGCCAGCTCATGGCAGGATGTGGACACTGAAGCTTTCTTT.

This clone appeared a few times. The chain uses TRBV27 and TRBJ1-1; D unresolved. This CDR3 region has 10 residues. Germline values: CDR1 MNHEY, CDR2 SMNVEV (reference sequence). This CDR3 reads CSKMNTEAFF. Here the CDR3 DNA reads TGTTCCAAAATGAACACTGAAGCTTTCTTT.

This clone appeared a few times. The CDR3 is CASKKDSYYEQYF. The DNA of the CDR3 is TGTGCCAGCAAGAAGGACAGTTACTACGAGCAGTACTTC. The rearrangement links TRBV2 to TRBJ2-7; possibly TRBD1 for D (6 bases). V was shortened by 7 bases and J by 3 bases, with 13 bases between the two germline ends. CDR3 size: 13 residues. CDR1 is SNHLY and CDR2 is FYNNEI in the germline V gene.

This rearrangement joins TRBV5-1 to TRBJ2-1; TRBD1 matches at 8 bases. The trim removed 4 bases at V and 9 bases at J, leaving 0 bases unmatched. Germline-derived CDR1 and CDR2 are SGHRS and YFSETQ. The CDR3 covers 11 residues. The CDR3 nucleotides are TGCGCCAGCAGCGGACAGGGTGAGCAGTTCTTC. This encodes CASSGQGEQFF.

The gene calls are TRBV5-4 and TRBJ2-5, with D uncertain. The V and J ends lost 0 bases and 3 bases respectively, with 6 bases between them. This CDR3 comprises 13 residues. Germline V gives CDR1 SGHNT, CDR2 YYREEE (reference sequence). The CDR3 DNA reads TGTGCCAGCAGCTTGGCTGGGAAAGAGACCCAGTACTTC. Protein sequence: CASSLAGKETQYF.

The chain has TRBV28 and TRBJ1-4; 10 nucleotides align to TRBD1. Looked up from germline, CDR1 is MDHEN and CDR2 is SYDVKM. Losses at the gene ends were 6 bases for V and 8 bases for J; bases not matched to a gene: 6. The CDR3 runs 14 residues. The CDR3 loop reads CASRGQGIGEKLFF. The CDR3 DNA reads TGTGCCAGCAGGGGACAGGGGATCGGGGAAAAACTGTTTTTT.

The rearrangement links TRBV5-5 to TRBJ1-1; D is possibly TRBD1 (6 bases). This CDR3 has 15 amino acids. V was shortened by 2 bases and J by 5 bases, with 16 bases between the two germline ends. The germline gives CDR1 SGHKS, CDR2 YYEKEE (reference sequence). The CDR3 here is CASSLRGLTWTEAFF. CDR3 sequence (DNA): TGTGCCAGCAGCTTAAGGGGGTTAACGTGGACTGAAGCTTTCTTT.

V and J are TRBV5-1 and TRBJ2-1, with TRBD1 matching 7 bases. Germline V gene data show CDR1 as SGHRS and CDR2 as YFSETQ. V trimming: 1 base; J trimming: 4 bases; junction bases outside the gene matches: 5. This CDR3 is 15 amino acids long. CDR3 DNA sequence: TGCGCCAGCAGCTTGCGGGACAGTATTTACAATGAGCAGTTCTTC. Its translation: CASSLRDSIYNEQFF.

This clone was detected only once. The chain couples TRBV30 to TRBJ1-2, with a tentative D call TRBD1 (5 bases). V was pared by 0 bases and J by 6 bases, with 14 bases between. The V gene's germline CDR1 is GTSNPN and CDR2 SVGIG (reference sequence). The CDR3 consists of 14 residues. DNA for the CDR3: TGTGCCTGGAGTGTCGAGGAGGGGAGCAATGGCTACACCTTC. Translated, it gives CAWSVEEGSNGYTF.

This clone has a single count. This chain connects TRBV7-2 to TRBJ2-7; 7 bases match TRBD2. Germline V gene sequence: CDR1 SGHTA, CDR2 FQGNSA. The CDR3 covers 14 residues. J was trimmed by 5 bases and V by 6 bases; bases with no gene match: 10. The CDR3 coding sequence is TGTGCCAGCAGTCCTCCGAGCGGGGTAGACGAGCAGTACTTC. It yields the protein CASSPPSGVDEQYF.

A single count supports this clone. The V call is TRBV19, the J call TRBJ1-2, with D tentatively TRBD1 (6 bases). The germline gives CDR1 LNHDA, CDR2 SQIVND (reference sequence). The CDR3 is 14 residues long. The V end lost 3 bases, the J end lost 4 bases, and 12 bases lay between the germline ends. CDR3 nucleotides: TGTGCCAGTAGTATTTGGGGGCAAGCCTATGGCTACACCTTC. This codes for CASSIWGQAYGYTF.

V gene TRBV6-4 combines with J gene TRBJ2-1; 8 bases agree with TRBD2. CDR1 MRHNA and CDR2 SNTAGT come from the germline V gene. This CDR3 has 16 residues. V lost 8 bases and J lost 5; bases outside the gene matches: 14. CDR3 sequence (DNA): TGTGCCAGCTCACTTCCCCCCGCGGGGGGCGACAATGAGCAGTTCTTC. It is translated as CASSLPPAGGDNEQFF.

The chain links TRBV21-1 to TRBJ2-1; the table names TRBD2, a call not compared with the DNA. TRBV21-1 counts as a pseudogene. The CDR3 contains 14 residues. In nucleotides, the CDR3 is TGTGCCAGCAGCACCTACTTTGCCCACAATGAGCAGTTCTTC. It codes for CASSTYFAHNEQFF.

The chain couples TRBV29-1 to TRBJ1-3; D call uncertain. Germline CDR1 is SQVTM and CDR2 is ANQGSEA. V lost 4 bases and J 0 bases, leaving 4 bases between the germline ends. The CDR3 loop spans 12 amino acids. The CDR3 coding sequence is TGCAGCGTTGCGAGCTCTGGAAACACCATATATTTT. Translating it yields CSVASSGNTIYF.

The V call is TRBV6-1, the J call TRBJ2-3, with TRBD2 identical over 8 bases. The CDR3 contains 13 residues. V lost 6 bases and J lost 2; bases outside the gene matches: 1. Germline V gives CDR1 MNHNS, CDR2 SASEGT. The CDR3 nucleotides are TGTGCCAGCAGCGGGGGGGCCACAGATACGCAGTATTTT. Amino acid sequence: CASSGGATDTQYF.

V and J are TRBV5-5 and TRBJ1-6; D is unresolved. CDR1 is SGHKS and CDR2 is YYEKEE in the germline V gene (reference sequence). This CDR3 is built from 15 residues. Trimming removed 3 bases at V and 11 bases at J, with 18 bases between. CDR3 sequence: CASSSMGEGITPLHF. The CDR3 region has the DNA TGTGCCAGCAGCTCCATGGGAGAGGGAATTACACCCCTCCACTTT.